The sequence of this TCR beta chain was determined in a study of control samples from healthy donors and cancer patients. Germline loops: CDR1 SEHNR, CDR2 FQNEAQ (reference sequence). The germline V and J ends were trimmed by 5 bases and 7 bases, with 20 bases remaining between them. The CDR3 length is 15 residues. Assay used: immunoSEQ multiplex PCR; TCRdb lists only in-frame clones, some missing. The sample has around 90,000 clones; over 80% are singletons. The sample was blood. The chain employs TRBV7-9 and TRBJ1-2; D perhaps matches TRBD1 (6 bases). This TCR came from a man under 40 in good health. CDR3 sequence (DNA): TGTGCCAGCAGCACCCTCGGGGGGGCGCAAAGTGGCTACACCTTC. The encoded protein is CASSTLGGAQSGYTF.